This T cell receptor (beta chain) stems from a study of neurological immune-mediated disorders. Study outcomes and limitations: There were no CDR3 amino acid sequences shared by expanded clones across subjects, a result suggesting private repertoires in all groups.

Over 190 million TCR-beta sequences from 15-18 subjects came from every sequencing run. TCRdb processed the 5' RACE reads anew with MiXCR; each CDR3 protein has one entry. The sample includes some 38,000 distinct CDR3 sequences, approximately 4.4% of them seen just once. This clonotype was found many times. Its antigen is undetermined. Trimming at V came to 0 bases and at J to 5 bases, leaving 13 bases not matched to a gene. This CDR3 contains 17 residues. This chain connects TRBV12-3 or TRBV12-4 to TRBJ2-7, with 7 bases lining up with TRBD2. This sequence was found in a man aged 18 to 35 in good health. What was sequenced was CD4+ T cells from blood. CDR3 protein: CASSLAPLGGAFHEQYF. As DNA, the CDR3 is TGTGCCAGCAGTTTAGCGCCTCTGGGAGGGGCGTTCCACGAGCAGTACTTC.